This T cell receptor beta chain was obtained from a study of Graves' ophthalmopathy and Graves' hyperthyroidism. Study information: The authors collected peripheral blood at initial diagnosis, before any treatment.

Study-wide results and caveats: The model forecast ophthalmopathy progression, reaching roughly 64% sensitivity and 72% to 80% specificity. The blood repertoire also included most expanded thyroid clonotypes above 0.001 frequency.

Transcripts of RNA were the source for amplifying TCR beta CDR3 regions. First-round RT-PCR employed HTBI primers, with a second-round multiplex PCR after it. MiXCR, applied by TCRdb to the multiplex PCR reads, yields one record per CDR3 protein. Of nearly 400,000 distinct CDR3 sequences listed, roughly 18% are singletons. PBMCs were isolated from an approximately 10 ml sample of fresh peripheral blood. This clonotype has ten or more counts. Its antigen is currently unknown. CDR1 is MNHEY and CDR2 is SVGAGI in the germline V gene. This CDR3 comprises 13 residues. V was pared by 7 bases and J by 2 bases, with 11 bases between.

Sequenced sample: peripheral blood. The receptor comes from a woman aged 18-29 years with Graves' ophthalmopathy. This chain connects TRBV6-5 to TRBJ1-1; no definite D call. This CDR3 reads CASNLRLNTEAFF. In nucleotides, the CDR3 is TGTGCCAGCAACCTCAGGTTAAACACTGAAGCTTTCTTT.